This passage covers 7 T cell receptor beta chains from one sample sequenced in a study of Graves' ophthalmopathy and Graves' hyperthyroidism. Researchers took RNA transcripts and amplified TCR beta CDR3 regions from them. An initial RT-PCR round employing HTBI primers preceded a second-round multiplex PCR. TCRdb reprocessed the multiplex PCR reads via MiXCR and lists one record per CDR3 protein. The sample gives around 1,000,000 distinct CDR3 sequences, about 35% of which show up once; around 10% is in the top ten. Source material: peripheral blood or thyroid tissue (not recorded which). Source of these receptors: an adult man with Graves' hyperthyroidism.

This clonotype came up a few times. V and J are TRBV4-1 and TRBJ1-3; D unclear. Germline V lookup: CDR1 MGHRA, CDR2 YSYEKL. The CDR3 has 16 amino acids. The V end lost 6 bases, the J end lost 2 bases, and 17 bases lay between the germline ends. The CDR3 region has the DNA TGCGCCAGCAGAGCAAGCGGTGAGGTCCCTGGAAACACCATATATTTT. Its translation: CASRASGEVPGNTIYF.

This chain connects TRBV5-6 to TRBJ1-4, with D possibly TRBD1 on 6 matching bases. Trimming removed 3 bases from V and 7 bases from J, with 16 bases in between. The length of the CDR3 is 15 residues. The germline V gene encodes CDR1 SGHDT and CDR2 YYEEEE. The CDR3 sequence: CASSSRDMGSEKLFF. Written as DNA, the CDR3 is TGTGCCAGCAGCTCCCGGGACATGGGGAGTGAAAAACTGTTTTTT.

The rearrangement joins TRBV29-1 to TRBJ1-2, with D unresolved. This CDR3 is 12 amino acids long. The V gene lost 7 bases and the J gene lost 3 bases, with 12 bases spanning the gap. Germline CDR1 SQVTM, CDR2 ANQGSEA. CDR3 protein: CSARARDYGYTF. The CDR3 region has the DNA TGCAGCGCCCGGGCAAGGGACTATGGCTACACCTTC.

This clonotype has ten or more counts. This chain uses TRBV7-8 with TRBJ1-5; no clear D gene. Trimming removed 5 bases from V and 5 bases from J, with 10 bases in between. Germline CDR1 and CDR2: SGHVS and FQNEAQ. The CDR3 is 13 residues long. In DNA form, the CDR3 reads TGTGCCAGCAGCATGACGGGCCATCAGCCCCAGCATTTT. Translation gives CASSMTGHQPQHF.

The chain joins TRBV25-1 to TRBJ2-5, with 11 bases lining up with TRBD1. J lost 3 bases, V lost 7 bases, and 4 bases had no gene match. The germline gives CDR1 MGHDK, CDR2 SYGVNS. This CDR3 region has 14 residues. The CDR3 protein is CASIQGQGEETQYF. The CDR3, as DNA: TGTGCCAGCATACAGGGACAGGGGGAAGAGACCCAGTACTTC.

Here the CDR3 DNA reads TGTGCCAGCAGTGCGAGCGGGCAGATGTCCTACAATGAGCAGTACTTC. Translated, it gives CASSASGQMSYNEQYF. The chain combines TRBV7-8 with TRBJ2-7; weak D call: TRBD2 (6 bases). The CDR3 contains 16 residues. The germline V and J ends were trimmed by 6 bases and 7 bases, with 25 bases remaining between them. The germline gives CDR1 SGHVS, CDR2 FQNEAQ.

This chain connects TRBV7-8 to TRBJ2-7; D tentatively fits TRBD1 or TRBD2 (5 bases each). Germline assignment: CDR1 SGHVS and CDR2 FQNEAQ. Trimming pared 5 bases from V and 2 bases from J, leaving 19 bases between. The length of the CDR3 is 16 residues. CDR3 sequence reads: CASSPSARQRTYEQYF. CDR3 nucleotides: TGTGCCAGCAGCCCCTCGGCGCGACAGCGGACCTACGAGCAGTACTTC. Filled out from reference TRBV7-8 and TRBJ2-7, the complete variable domain reads GAGVSQSPRYKVAKRGQDVALRCDPISGHVSLFWYQQALGQGPEFLTYFQNEAQLDKSGLPSDRFFAERPEGSVSTLKIQRTQQEDSAVYLCASSPSARQRTYEQYFGPGTRLTVT.